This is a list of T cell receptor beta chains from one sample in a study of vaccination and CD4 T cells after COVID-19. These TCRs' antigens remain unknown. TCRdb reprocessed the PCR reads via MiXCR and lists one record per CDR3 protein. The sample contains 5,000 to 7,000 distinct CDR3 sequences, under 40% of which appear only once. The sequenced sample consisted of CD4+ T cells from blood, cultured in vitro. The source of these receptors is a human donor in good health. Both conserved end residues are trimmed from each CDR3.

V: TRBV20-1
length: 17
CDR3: SARNIGSKRLGTNYGYT

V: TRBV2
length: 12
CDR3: ASSVRTGANVLT

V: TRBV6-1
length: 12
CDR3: TSSEASKGAGYT

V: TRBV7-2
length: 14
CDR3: ASSPGTHSGANVLT

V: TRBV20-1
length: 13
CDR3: SASNNRGPGNTIY

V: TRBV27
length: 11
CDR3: ASRGLSNTEAF

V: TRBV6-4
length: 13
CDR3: ASSETSGGTDTQY

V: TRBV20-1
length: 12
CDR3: SARVLGWSYEQY

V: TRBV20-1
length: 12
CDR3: SASGQGVQETQY

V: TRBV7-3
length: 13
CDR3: ASSLNMGGQETQY

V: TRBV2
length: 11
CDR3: ASRATGGIGAF

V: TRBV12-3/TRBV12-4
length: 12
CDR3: ASRPDRIRQPQH

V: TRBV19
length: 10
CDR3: ASARDREGYT

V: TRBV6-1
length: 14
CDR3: ASRRVPGAVNSSLH

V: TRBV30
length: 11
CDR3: AWSLNGLEPLH

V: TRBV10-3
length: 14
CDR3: AISEKGIPLNTEAF

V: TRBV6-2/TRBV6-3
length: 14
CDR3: ASIDPGTGLSYEQY

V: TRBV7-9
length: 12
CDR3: ASSGLASSYEQY

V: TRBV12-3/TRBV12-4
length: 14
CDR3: ASSLGQKYSNQPQH

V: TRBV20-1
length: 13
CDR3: SARKGGSNTGELF

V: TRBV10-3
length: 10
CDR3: AIGTSTDTQY

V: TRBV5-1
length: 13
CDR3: ASSLGDRGGQPQH

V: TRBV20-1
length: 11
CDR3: SAREGTGYGYT

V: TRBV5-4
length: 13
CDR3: ASSLQGVRNQPQH

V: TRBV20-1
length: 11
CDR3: SARVRTPGELF